Below, one TCR beta chain is given with its context. Antigen unknown. TCRdb redid the calling of the RT-PCR reads with MiXCR, one entry per CDR3 protein. Counted here are about 170,000 distinct CDR3 sequences, 9.5% to 15% occurring once; the ten biggest clones make up over 25%. The germline gives CDR1 SEHNR, CDR2 FQNEAQ (reference sequence). The length of the CDR3 is 17 residues. Unmatched junction bases numbered 13, after V lost 5 bases and J lost 2 bases. This specimen comes from a study of response to subunit inactivated influenza vaccine. Study results and limitations: The authors suggested that few new T cells are recruited per seasonal influenza vaccination.

This same sample was also part of a study on T cells expressing NK-cell markers. As that report states: Template switching by 5'RACE with UMIs generated the TCR beta cDNA.

The starting material was CD8+ T cells sorted from PBMCs, obtained about 12 days after vaccination. The sequence was collected from a man between 50 and 59 years old who received an inactivated influenza vaccine. The J gene is TRBJ2-3, the V gene TRBV7-9; TRBD2 aligns across 7 bases. CDR3 sequence: CASSTRTSVSLTDTQYF. For the CDR3, the DNA is TGTGCCAGCAGCACCCGGACTAGTGTTTCTCTCACAGATACGCAGTATTTT.